The 18 T cell receptor beta chains reported below all come from one sample, sequenced in a study of blood T cell repertoires in COVID-19. Repertoires were generated with immunoSEQ multiplex PCR, while TCRdb's copy carries only in-frame clones and drops some. The sample includes about 170,000 clones, 86% seen only once; the top ten take around 6.5%. What was sequenced was peripheral blood. The receptors were gathered from a woman aged 80 or older in a cohort sampled during active or convalescent COVID-19.

V and J are TRBV3-1 (or the pseudogene TRBV3-2) and TRBJ2-2; 8 nucleotides line up with TRBD2. V lost 1 base to trimming and J lost 10 bases; unmatched junction nucleotides: 11. Germline CDR1 and CDR2: LGHDT and YNNKEL (reference sequence). The CDR3 contains 16 residues. The CDR3 nucleotides read TGTGCCAGCAGCCAAGCTGCCAGCGGGAGATCACCGGAGCTGTTTTTT. This translates into CASSQAASGRSPELFF.

The chain recombines TRBV7-2 with TRBJ1-2; 8 nucleotides line up with TRBD1. The CDR3 totals 14 residues. V trimming: 5 bases; J trimming: 2 bases; junction bases outside the gene matches: 4. Germline V lookup: CDR1 SGHTA, CDR2 FQGNSA. CDR3 residues: CASSAQGANYGYTF. CDR3 DNA: TGTGCCAGCAGCGCCCAGGGGGCGAACTATGGCTACACCTTC.

The chain joins TRBV9 to TRBJ1-6; a possible D gene is TRBD1 (6 bases). Per germline, CDR1 SGDLS and CDR2 YYNGEE. V lost 0 bases to trimming and J lost 13 bases, with 14 bases between them. The CDR3 sequence is 14 residues long. CDR3 sequence reads: CASSVADRWAPLHF. The CDR3, as DNA: TGTGCCAGCAGCGTAGCGGACAGATGGGCCCCCCTCCACTTT.

The J gene is TRBJ2-2, the V gene TRBV28; maybe TRBD1 (6 bases). CDR3 length equals 14 residues. The germline gives CDR1 MDHEN, CDR2 SYDVKM. The V gene lost 2 bases and the J gene lost 3 bases, with 7 bases spanning the gap. As DNA, the CDR3 is TGTGCCAGCAGTTTACAGGGGTACACCGGGGAGCTGTTTTTT. Its protein product is CASSLQGYTGELFF. The complete variable domain, with remaining parts taken from reference TRBV28 and TRBJ2-2, reads DVKVTQSSRYLVKRTGEKVFLECVQDMDHENMFWYRQDPGLGLRLIYFSYDVKMKEKGDIPEGYSVSREKKERFSLILESASTNQTSMYLCASSLQGYTGELFFGEGSRLTVL.

The rearrangement joins TRBV29-1 to TRBJ1-4, with TRBD1 matching 10 bases. The CDR3 is 13 residues long. Germline values: CDR1 SQVTM, CDR2 ANQGSEA. Unmatched junction bases numbered 3, after V lost 3 bases and J lost 8 bases. The CDR3 region is CSVETGGREKLFF. The CDR3 DNA reads as TGCAGCGTTGAGACAGGGGGCAGGGAAAAACTGTTTTTT.

The rearrangement uses TRBV19 and TRBJ2-6; D unresolved. This CDR3 has 16 amino acids. V was clipped by 3 bases and J by 0 bases, with 9 bases between them. Germline CDR1 and CDR2: LNHDA and SQIVND (reference sequence). CDR3 sequence (DNA): TGTGCCAGTAGTATGGTCAGAAACTCTGGGGCCAACGTCCTGACTTTC. It translates to CASSMVRNSGANVLTF.

This clone was recorded only once. This chain links TRBV6-2 or TRBV6-3 with TRBJ2-5, with a weak D call TRBD2 (6 bases). The CDR3 has 15 amino acids. V was shortened by 6 bases and J by 3 bases, with 17 bases between the two germline ends. Germline V gives CDR1 MNHEY, CDR2 SVGEGT. The CDR3 sequence is CASSRPGEPKETQYF. CDR3 bases: TGTGCCAGCAGCCGCCCGGGGGAGCCCAAAGAGACCCAGTACTTC.

The chain recombines TRBV13 with TRBJ2-1; 8 nucleotides agree with TRBD2. Germline V gene data show CDR1 as PRHDT and CDR2 as FYEKMQ (reference sequence). This CDR3 contains 16 residues. J was trimmed by 4 bases and V by 5 bases; bases with no gene match: 10. CDR3 in DNA: TGTGCCAGCAGCCCAACCGGGACTAGGGGGTACAATGAGCAGTTCTTC. This translates into CASSPTGTRGYNEQFF.

The chain uses TRBV12-5 and TRBJ2-2; maybe TRBD1 (6 bases). The CDR3 runs to 15 residues. Germline assignment: CDR1 LGHNT and CDR2 FRNRAP. V gave up 6 bases and J gave up 7 bases, with 18 bases separating them. The CDR3 region has the DNA TGTGCTAGTGGCCCCGGACAGCATATTGGCGGGGAGCTGTTTTTT. Its translation is CASGPGQHIGGELFF.

This clone was counted only a few times. The rearrangement links TRBV27 to TRBJ1-6, with a tentative D call TRBD1 (5 bases). This CDR3 is 13 amino acids long. Germline CDR1 reads MNHEY; CDR2 reads SMNVEV (reference sequence). V was pared by 7 bases and J by 7 bases, with 11 bases between. The CDR3 coding sequence is TGTGCCAGCAACGACAGCAAAAATTCACCCCTCCACTTT. Translated, it gives CASNDSKNSPLHF.

The rearrangement joins TRBV6-5 to TRBJ2-3; 10 positions match TRBD2. The CDR3 totals 16 residues. J lost 5 bases, V lost 2 bases, and 7 bases had no gene match. From germline, CDR1 is MNHEY and CDR2 SVGAGI. The CDR3 protein is CASSYKLAGLIDTQYF. The CDR3 region has the DNA TGTGCCAGCAGTTACAAACTAGCGGGACTGATAGATACGCAGTATTTT.

The V gene is TRBV6-5, the J gene TRBJ2-1; 13 bases are a match to TRBD2. The CDR3 length is 16 residues. Germline CDR1 MNHEY, CDR2 SVGAGI. V shed 0 bases, J shed 7 bases, and the junction held 3 bases outside the gene matches. The CDR3 DNA reads as TGTGCCAGCAGTTACTCGGGACTAGCGGGGCTTAATGAGCAGTTCTTC. Its protein product is CASSYSGLAGLNEQFF.

This sequence joins TRBV21-1 and TRBJ1-2; the D call in the table, TRBD1, was not verified against the DNA. TRBV21-1 is shown as a pseudogene. The CDR3 length is 12 residues. CDR3 bases: TGTGCCAGAGCGGGACAGGGCTATGGCTACACCTTC. Encoded protein: CARAGQGYGYTF.

The table lists this clone with a count of one. The CDR3 loop reads CASSLYIAGGRDTQYF. The DNA for the CDR3 is TGTGCCAGCAGTTTGTATATAGCGGGGGGGCGAGATACGCAGTATTTT. The chain is built from TRBV27 and TRBJ2-3; 11 bases align to TRBD2. CDR1 is MNHEY, CDR2 SMNVEV, per germline (reference sequence). V lost 3 bases and J lost 5; bases outside the gene matches: 7. This CDR3 is built from 16 residues.

V is TRBV7-2 and J is TRBJ2-7, with 10 bases lining up with TRBD1. Trimming took 3 bases from V and 6 from J; bases not matched to a gene: 5. This CDR3 comprises 14 residues. CDR1 is SGHTA, CDR2 FQGNSA, per germline. The chain's CDR3 is CASSFDRGLGEQYF. In DNA form, the CDR3 reads TGTGCCAGCAGCTTTGACAGGGGGCTTGGCGAGCAGTACTTC. Full variable domain (rest looked up from reference TRBV7-2 and TRBJ2-7): GAGVSQSPSNKVTEKGKDVELRCDPISGHTALYWYRQSLGQGLEFLIYFQGNSAPDKSGLPSDRFSAERTGGSVSTLTIQRTQQEDSAVYLCASSFDRGLGEQYFGPGTRLTVT.

J is TRBJ2-5 and V is TRBV7-8; 7 nucleotides match TRBD1. CDR1 is SGHVS and CDR2 is FQNEAQ in the germline V gene. Unmatched junction bases numbered 7, after V lost 4 bases and J lost 5 bases. This CDR3 is 14 amino acids long. The CDR3 bases are TGTGCCAGCAGCTCCAGGGGGTTAAGGGAGACCCAGTACTTC. Amino acids: CASSSRGLRETQYF.

This chain links TRBV4-2 with TRBJ1-3; D is possibly TRBD1 (6 bases). The ends were cut back, 2 bases at V and 0 bases at J, with 17 bases in the middle. The CDR3 is made up of 18 amino acids. Germline V lookup: CDR1 LGHNA, CDR2 YNFKEQ. The CDR3 nucleotides are TGTGCCAGCAGCCAACCGGGACACTCACGGGGCTCTGGAAACACCATATATTTT. Its protein is CASSQPGHSRGSGNTIYF.

This chain joins TRBV25-1 and TRBJ2-2, with 10 nucleotides matching TRBD1. Losses at the gene ends were 2 bases for V and 5 bases for J; bases not matched to a gene: 8. The CDR3 sequence is 17 residues long. Looked up from germline, CDR1 is MGHDK and CDR2 is SYGVNS. The chain's CDR3 is CASSERRGQGVTGELFF. CDR3 coding DNA: TGTGCCAGCAGTGAACGGCGCGGACAGGGGGTGACCGGGGAGCTGTTTTTT.